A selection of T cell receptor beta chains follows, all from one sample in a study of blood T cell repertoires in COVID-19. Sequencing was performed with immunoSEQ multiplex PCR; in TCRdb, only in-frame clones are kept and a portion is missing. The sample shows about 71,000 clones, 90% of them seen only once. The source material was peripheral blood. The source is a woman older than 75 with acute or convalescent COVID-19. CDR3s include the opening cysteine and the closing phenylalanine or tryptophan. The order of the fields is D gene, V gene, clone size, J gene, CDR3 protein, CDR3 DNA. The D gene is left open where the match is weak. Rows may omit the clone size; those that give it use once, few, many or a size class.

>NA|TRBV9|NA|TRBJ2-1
CASSEREVNREQFF
TGTGCCAGCAGCGAACGGGAAGTGAATCGCGAGCAGTTCTTC
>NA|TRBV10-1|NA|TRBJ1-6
CASSGGNSPLHF
TGCGCCAGCAGCGGGGGGAATTCACCCCTCCACTTT
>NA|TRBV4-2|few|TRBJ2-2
CASSQEGGVGELFF
TGTGCCAGCAGCCAAGAAGGGGGTGTCGGGGAGCTGTTTTTT
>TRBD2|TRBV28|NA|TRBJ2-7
CASGLAGSYEQYF
TGTGCCAGCGGACTAGCGGGCTCCTACGAGCAGTACTTC
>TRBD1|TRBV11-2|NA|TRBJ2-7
CASSRGQNYEQYF
TGTGCCAGCAGCCGGGGACAGAACTACGAGCAGTACTTC
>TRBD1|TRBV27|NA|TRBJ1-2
CASSPNAGGYYGYTF
TGTGCCAGCAGTCCCAATGCAGGGGGATACTATGGCTACACCTTC
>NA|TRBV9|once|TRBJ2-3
CASSYSGGSTDTQYF
TGTGCCAGCAGCTACTCAGGAGGGAGCACAGATACGCAGTATTTT
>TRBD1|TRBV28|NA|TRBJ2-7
CASSTPQTGFYEQYF
TGTGCCAGCAGTACGCCGCAGACAGGGTTTTACGAGCAGTACTTC
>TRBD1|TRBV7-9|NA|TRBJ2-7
CASSLTGGPSYEQYF
TGTGCCAGCAGCTTAACAGGGGGCCCTTCCTACGAGCAGTACTTC
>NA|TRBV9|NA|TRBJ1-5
CATARAPGEPQHF
TGTGCCACCGCTAGGGCCCCAGGGGAGCCCCAGCATTTT
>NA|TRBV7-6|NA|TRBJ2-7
CASSLVPVLISEQYF
TGTGCCAGCAGCTTAGTCCCGGTTCTCATCTCCGAGCAGTACTTC
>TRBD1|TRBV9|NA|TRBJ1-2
CASSPRTGAYGYTF
TGTGCCAGCAGCCCCAGGACAGGGGCCTATGGCTACACCTTC
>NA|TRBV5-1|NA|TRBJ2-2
CASSLSEANTGELFF
TGCGCCAGCTCCCTATCAGAGGCGAACACCGGGGAGCTGTTTTTT
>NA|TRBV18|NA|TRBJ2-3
CASSPRWDGGGHTDTQYF
TGTGCCAGCTCACCAAGGTGGGATGGCGGGGGCCACACAGATACGCAGTATTTT
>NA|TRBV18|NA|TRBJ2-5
CASSPRAETQYF
TGTGCCAGCTCACCACGGGCCGAGACCCAGTACTTC
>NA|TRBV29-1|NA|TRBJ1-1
CSVNPGANTEAFF
TGCAGCGTCAATCCGGGAGCGAACACTGAAGCTTTCTTT
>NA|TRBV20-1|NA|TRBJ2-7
CSASSPGVGYEQYF
TGCAGTGCTAGTTCCCCGGGAGTTGGCTACGAGCAGTACTTC
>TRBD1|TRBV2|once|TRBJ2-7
CASSAPQGVSYEQYF
TGTGCCAGCAGCGCCCCCCAGGGGGTGTCCTACGAGCAGTACTTC
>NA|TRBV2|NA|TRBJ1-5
CASKRTVNQPQHF
TGTGCCAGCAAGAGGACAGTTAATCAGCCCCAGCATTTT
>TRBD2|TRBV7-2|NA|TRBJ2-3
CASRIGLAGGRTDTQYF
TGTGCCAGCAGGATAGGACTAGCGGGGGGTCGCACAGATACGCAGTATTTT
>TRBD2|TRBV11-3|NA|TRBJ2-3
CASSLGTSGSGADTQYF
TGTGCCAGCAGCTTAGGGACTAGCGGGAGTGGCGCAGATACGCAGTATTTT
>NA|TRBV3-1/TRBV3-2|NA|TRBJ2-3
CASSQDRGTQYF
TGTGCCAGCAGCCAAGATAGGGGCACGCAGTATTTT
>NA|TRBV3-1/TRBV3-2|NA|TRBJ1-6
CASSHLNSPLHF
TGTGCCAGCAGCCACCTTAATTCACCCCTCCACTTT
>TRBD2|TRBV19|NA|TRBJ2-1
CASSPRVSGRNEQFF
TGTGCCAGTAGTCCCCGGGTTAGCGGGAGAAATGAGCAGTTCTTC
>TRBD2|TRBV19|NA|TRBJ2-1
CASSMGLAGGGDEQFF
TGTGCCAGTAGTATGGGGCTAGCGGGCGGTGGGGATGAGCAGTTCTTC
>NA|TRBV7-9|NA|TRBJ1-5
CASSLAGPGDQPQHF
TGTGCCAGCAGCTTAGCGGGGCCGGGGGATCAGCCCCAGCATTTT
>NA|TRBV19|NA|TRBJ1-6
CASSRRDGYNSPLHF
TGTGCCAGTAGCAGGCGGGACGGATATAATTCACCCCTCCACTTT
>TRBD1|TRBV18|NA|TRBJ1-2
CASSPGPGQGVGYTF
TGTGCCAGCTCACCTGGACCGGGACAGGGGGTTGGCTACACCTTC
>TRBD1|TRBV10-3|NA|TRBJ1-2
CAISEGAGGLYGYTF
TGTGCCATCAGTGAGGGGGCAGGGGGGCTATATGGCTACACCTTC
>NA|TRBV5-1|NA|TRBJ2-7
CASRQSGGRYEQYF
TGCGCCAGCAGACAGTCGGGGGGCAGATACGAGCAGTACTTC
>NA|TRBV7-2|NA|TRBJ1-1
CASSPLGAMNTEAFF
TGTGCCAGCAGCCCCCTGGGGGCCATGAACACTGAAGCTTTCTTT
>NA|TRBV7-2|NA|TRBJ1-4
CASSPATGKLFF
TGTGCCAGCAGCCCCGCGACAGGAAAACTGTTTTTT
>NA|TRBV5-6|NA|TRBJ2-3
CASSLPGIGTDTQYF
TGTGCCAGCAGCTTGCCCGGGATTGGCACAGATACGCAGTATTTT
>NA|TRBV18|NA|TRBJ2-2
CASSRTGGTGELFF
TGTGCCAGCTCACGCACCGGAGGTACCGGGGAGCTGTTTTTT
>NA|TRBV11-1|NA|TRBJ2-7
CASSLEGPRSGYEQYF
TGTGCCAGCAGCCTTGAAGGGCCTCGGTCGGGATACGAGCAGTACTTC
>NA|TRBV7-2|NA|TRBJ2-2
CASSLEGGLGELFF
TGTGCCAGCAGCTTAGAGGGCGGGCTAGGGGAGCTGTTTTTT
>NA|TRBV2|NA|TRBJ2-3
CASRELADSTDTQYF
TGTGCCAGCAGGGAACTAGCTGATAGCACAGATACGCAGTATTTT
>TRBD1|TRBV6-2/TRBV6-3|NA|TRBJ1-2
CASSSKQGHSGYTF
TGTGCCAGCAGTTCCAAACAGGGGCATAGTGGCTACACCTTC
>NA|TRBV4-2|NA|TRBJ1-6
CASSQDRETRNSPLHF
TGTGCCAGCAGCCAAGATAGGGAGACAAGAAATTCACCCCTCCACTTT
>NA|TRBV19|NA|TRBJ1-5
CASLNWGGNQPQHF
TGTGCCAGCTTGAACTGGGGGGGCAATCAGCCCCAGCATTTT
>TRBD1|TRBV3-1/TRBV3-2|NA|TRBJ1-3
CASSLTGGSGNTIYF
TGTGCCAGCAGCCTCACAGGGGGCTCTGGAAACACCATATATTTT
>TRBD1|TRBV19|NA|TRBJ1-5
CASSFDRVSNQPQHF
TGTGCCAGTAGCTTCGACAGGGTCAGCAATCAGCCCCAGCATTTT
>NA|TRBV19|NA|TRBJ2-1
CASSLGSLYNEQFF
TGTGCCAGTAGTTTGGGCTCCCTCTACAATGAGCAGTTCTTC
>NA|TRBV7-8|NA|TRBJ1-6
CASSQKGGGSPLHF
TGTGCCAGCAGTCAGAAGGGGGGAGGGTCACCCCTCCACTTT
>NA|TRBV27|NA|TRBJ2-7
CASSWHLQGQYF
TGTGCCAGCAGCTGGCACCTTCAGGGGCAGTACTTC
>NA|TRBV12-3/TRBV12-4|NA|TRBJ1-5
CASSYRGNQPQHF
TGTGCCAGCAGTTATCGCGGCAATCAGCCCCAGCATTTT
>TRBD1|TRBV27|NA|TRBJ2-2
CASRAGQGARELFF
TGTGCCAGCAGGGCGGGACAGGGGGCCCGGGAGCTGTTTTTT
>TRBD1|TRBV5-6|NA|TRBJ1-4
CASSSGTGELFF
TGTGCCAGCAGCTCCGGGACAGGGGAACTGTTTTTT
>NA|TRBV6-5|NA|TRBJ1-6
CASSYGFGGSSPLHF
TGTGCCAGCAGTTATGGGTTCGGGGGATCTTCACCCCTCCACTTT
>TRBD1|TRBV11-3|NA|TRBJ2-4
CASSLDSRDRGIQYF
TGTGCCAGCAGCTTAGATAGCCGGGACAGAGGCATTCAGTACTTC
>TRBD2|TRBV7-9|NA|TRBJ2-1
CASSTVSGAGSEQFF
TGTGCCAGCAGCACCGTAAGCGGGGCAGGCAGTGAGCAGTTCTTC
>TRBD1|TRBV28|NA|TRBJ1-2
CASHSGQGFYGYTF
TGTGCCAGCCATTCGGGACAGGGGTTTTATGGCTACACCTTC
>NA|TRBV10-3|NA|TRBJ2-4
CAISAPLPGAKNIQYF
TGTGCCATCAGCGCGCCCCTTCCAGGGGCCAAAAACATTCAGTACTTC